This TCR beta chain appears in the sequencing data of a study of cytomegalovirus exposure and HLA in healthy donors. Regarding the study as a whole: It was fewer than 200 TCR beta chains that were listed as cytomegalovirus-associated. A later analysis revealed that TCR association rates differed between HLA loci, peaking at DRB1 and bottoming out at HLA-C.

As concerns this clone: Its specificity is not known.

CDR3 length: 14 amino acids. V was shortened by 6 bases and J by 3 bases, with 11 bases between the two germline ends. Germline V gene data show CDR1 as MNHNS and CDR2 as SASEGT. Researchers ran the PCR with 60 Vbeta and 13 Jbeta primers. Here immunoSEQ multiplex PCR was the method, and the copy in TCRdb shows in-frame clones only, minus some. The table lists 75,000 to 95,000 clones. This sequence originates from a woman between 55 and 75 years old in good health and CMV-seronegative. Input material: PBMCs. This chain connects TRBV6-1 to TRBJ1-4, with D maybe TRBD1 (5 bases). CDR3 in amino acids: CASSRQPSNEKLFF. In nucleotides, the CDR3 is TGTGCCAGCAGCCGACAGCCTTCTAATGAAAAACTGTTTTTT.